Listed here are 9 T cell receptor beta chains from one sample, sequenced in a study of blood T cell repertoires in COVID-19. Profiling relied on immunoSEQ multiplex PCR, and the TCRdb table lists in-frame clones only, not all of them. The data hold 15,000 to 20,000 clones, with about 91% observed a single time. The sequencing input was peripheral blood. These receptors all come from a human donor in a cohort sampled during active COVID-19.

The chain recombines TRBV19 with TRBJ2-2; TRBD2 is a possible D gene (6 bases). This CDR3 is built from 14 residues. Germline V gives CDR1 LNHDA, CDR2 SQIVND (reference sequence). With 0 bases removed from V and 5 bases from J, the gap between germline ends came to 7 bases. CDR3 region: CASSIEEGTGELFF. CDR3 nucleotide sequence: TGTGCCAGTAGTATAGAGGAGGGAACCGGGGAGCTGTTTTTT. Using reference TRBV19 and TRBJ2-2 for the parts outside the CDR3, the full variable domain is DGGITQSPKYLFRKEGQNVTLSCEQNLNHDAMYWYRQDPGQGLRLIYYSQIVNDFQKGDIAEGYSVSREKKESFPLTVTSAQKNPTAFYLCASSIEEGTGELFFGEGSRLTVL.

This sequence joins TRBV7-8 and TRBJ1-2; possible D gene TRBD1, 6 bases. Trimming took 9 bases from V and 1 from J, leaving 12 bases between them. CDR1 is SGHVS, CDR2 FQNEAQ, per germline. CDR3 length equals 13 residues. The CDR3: CASTRDNNYGYTF. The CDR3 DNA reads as TGTGCCAGTACCCGGGACAATAACTATGGCTACACCTTC.

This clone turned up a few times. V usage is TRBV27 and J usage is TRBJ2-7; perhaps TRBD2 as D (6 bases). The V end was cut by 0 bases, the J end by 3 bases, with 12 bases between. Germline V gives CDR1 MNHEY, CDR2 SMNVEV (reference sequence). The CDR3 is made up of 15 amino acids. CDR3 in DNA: TGTGCCAGCAGTTTATCGTCGGGGGTTGGCTACGAGCAGTACTTC. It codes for CASSLSSGVGYEQYF.

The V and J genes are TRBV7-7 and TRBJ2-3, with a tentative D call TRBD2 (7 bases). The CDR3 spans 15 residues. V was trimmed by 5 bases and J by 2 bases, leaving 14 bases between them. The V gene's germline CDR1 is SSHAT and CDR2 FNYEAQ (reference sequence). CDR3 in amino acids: CASSRGRGYTDTQYF. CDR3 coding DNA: TGTGCCAGCAGCCGGGGGCGGGGGTACACAGATACGCAGTATTTT.

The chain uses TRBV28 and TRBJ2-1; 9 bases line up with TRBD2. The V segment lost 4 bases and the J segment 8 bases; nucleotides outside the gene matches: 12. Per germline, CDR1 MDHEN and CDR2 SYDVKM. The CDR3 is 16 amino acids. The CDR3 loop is CASSSPGSGGGDEQFF. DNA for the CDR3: TGTGCCAGCAGTTCCCCAGGTAGCGGGGGTGGGGATGAGCAGTTCTTC.

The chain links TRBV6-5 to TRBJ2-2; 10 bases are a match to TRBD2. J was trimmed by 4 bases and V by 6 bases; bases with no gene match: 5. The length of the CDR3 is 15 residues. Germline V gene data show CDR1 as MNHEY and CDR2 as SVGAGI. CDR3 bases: TGTGCCAGCAGGAGCGGGGGGGCAGGCACCGGGGAGCTGTTTTTT. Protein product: CASRSGGAGTGELFF.

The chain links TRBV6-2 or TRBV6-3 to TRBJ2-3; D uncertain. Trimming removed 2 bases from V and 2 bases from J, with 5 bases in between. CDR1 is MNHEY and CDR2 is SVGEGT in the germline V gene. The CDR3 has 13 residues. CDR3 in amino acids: CASSYQATDTQYF. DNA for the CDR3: TGTGCCAGCAGTTACCAAGCCACAGATACGCAGTATTTT.

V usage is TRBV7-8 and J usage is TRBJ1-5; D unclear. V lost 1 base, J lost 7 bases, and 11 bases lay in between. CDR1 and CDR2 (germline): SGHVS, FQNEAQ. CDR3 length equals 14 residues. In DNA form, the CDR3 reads TGTGCCAGCAGCTTAGGGGCCGCTGGACAGCCCCAGCATTTT. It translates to CASSLGAAGQPQHF.

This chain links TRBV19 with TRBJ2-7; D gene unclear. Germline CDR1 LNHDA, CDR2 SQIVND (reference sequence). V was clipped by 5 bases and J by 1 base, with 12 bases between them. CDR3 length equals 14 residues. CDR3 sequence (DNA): TGTGCCAGTAGTCCATCCATCAGATCCTACGAGCAGTACTTC. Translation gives CASSPSIRSYEQYF.